Listed below are T cell receptor beta chains from one sample, sequenced in a study of blood T cell repertoires in COVID-19. The repertoire was sequenced with immunoSEQ multiplex PCR; TCRdb's copy has only in-frame clones and lacks some. The top ten hold 9.5% to 15% of the sample, which has about 210,000 clones, 80% seen once. The sequencing input was peripheral blood. These receptor sequences come from a human donor in a cohort sampled during active COVID-19. The CDR3 runs from the conserved cysteine through the conserved F or W. D genes are given only for firm matches. Expanded clones get a size class; other rows say once, few or many, or leave the size out.

18	TRBD1	.	TRBJ2-6	TRBV5-1	CASSYRDRAASGANVLTF	TGCGCCAGCAGCTATCGGGACAGGGCGGCCTCTGGGGCCAACGTCCTGACTTTC
16	TRBD2	.	TRBJ2-1	TRBV4-1	CASSQGTSGEYNEQFF	TGCGCCAGCAGCCAAGGTACTAGCGGGGAGTACAATGAGCAGTTCTTC
15	TRBD1	few	TRBJ2-7	TRBV9	CASSVEAGGAYEQYF	TGTGCCAGCAGCGTAGAGGCAGGGGGTGCCTACGAGCAGTACTTC
13	.	few	TRBJ1-5	TRBV28	CASRLTLGQPQHF	TGTGCCAGCAGACTAACTCTGGGTCAGCCCCAGCATTTT
20	TRBD2	few	TRBJ2-1	TRBV14	CASSQGINFSGRGRINEQFF	TGTGCCAGCAGCCAAGGGATCAACTTTAGCGGGCGGGGGAGAATCAATGAGCAGTTCTTC
18	TRBD2	.	TRBJ2-2	TRBV11-3	CASSFIGTSGRAVGELFF	TGTGCCAGCAGCTTTATCGGGACTAGCGGGAGGGCCGTCGGGGAGCTGTTTTTT
15	TRBD1	.	TRBJ1-5	TRBV6-5	CASRIQGAGNQPQHF	TGTGCCAGCAGGATACAGGGGGCCGGAAATCAGCCCCAGCATTTT
16	.	.	TRBJ1-5	TRBV18	CASSPAGAGANQPQHF	TGTGCCAGCTCACCCGCAGGGGCCGGGGCTAATCAGCCCCAGCATTTT
15	TRBD1	few	TRBJ1-5	TRBV19	CASMSYRGDNQPQHF	TGTGCCAGTATGTCGTACAGGGGCGATAATCAGCCCCAGCATTTT
14	TRBD1	.	TRBJ2-1	TRBV19	CASRNRGTYNEQFF	TGTGCCAGTAGGAACAGGGGGACCTACAATGAGCAGTTCTTC
15	TRBD1	.	TRBJ1-2	TRBV5-6	CASSLVAGGVNGYTF	TGTGCCAGCAGCTTGGTGGCAGGGGGTGTGAATGGCTACACCTTC
13	.	.	TRBJ2-5	TRBV28	CASKEQLQETQYF	TGTGCCAGCAAGGAACAGCTCCAAGAGACCCAGTACTTC
14	.	.	TRBJ1-2	TRBV5-6	CASSLGRGGGGYTF	TGTGCCAGCAGCTTGGGGCGTGGGGGCGGCGGCTACACCTTC
11	.	.	TRBJ1-2	TRBV27	CASPQEEGYTF	TGTGCCAGCCCTCAAGAGGAAGGCTACACCTTC
14	TRBD1	once	TRBJ2-5	TRBV5-1	CASSVTDRGETQYF	TGCGCCAGCAGCGTAACGGACAGGGGAGAGACCCAGTACTTC
12	.	.	TRBJ2-2	TRBV12-3/TRBV12-4	CASSYFVGELFF	TGTGCCAGCAGCTATTTCGTCGGGGAGCTGTTTTTT
17	TRBD1	.	TRBJ2-2	TRBV28	CASSPSGQGRFAGELFF	TGTGCCAGCAGTCCATCGGGACAGGGGAGGTTTGCCGGGGAGCTGTTTTTT
15	.	few	TRBJ1-2	TRBV28	CASILSGSEAYGYTF	TGTGCCAGCATCCTTAGTGGGTCAGAGGCCTATGGCTACACCTTC
13	.	.	TRBJ1-6	TRBV9	CASSVDAVLPLHF	TGTGCCAGCAGCGTAGACGCGGTTTTACCCCTCCACTTT
16	.	.	TRBJ1-4	TRBV5-1	CASSPSRGTTNEKLFF	TGCGCCAGCAGCCCGTCCAGGGGAACAACTAATGAAAAACTGTTTTTT